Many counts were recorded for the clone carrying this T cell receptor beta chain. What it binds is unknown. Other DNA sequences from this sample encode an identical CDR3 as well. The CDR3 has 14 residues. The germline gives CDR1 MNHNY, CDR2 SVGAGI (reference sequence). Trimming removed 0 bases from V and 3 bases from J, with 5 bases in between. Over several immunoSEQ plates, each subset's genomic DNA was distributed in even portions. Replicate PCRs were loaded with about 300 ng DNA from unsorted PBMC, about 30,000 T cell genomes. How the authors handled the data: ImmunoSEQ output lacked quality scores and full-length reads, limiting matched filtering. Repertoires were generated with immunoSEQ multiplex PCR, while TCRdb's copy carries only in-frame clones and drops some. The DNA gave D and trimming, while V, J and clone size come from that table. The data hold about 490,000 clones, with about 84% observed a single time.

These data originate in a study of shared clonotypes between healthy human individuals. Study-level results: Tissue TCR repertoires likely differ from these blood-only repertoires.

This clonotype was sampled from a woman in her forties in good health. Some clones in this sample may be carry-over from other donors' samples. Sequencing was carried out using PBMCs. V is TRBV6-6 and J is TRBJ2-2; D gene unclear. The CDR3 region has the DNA TGTGCCAGCAGTTACTCCGGAGACACCGGGGAGCTGTTTTTT. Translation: CASSYSGDTGELFF.